These 8 T cell receptor beta chains were sequenced from one sample in a study of T cell responses to AZD1222 COVID-19 vaccine. Method: immunoSEQ multiplex PCR; TCRdb's copy keeps in-frame clones and lacks some. The profile shows roughly 70,000 clones, roughly 91% of them singletons. The sample here was peripheral blood, taken 28 days after the second dose of the MenACWY control vaccine. The receptor source for this set is an adult who received the MenACWY meningococcal vaccine as a control.

The chain links TRBV28 to TRBJ1-2; possibly TRBD1 for D (5 bases). With 3 bases removed from V and 8 bases from J, the gap between germline ends came to 13 bases. Per the germline V gene, CDR1 is MDHEN and CDR2 is SYDVKM. The CDR3 totals 13 residues. The CDR3 DNA follows: TGTGCCAGCAGTTTTTCGGGGCTTCAAGGCTACACCTTC. This translates into CASSFSGLQGYTF.

In DNA, the CDR3 is TGTGCCAGCCAGGTATCCTACGAGCAGTACTTC. The encoded protein is CASQVSYEQYF. The chain is built from TRBV2 and TRBJ2-7; D is uncertain. The V end lost 8 bases, the J end lost 1 base, and 6 bases lay between the germline ends. The CDR3 is made up of 11 amino acids. The germline gives CDR1 SNHLY, CDR2 FYNNEI.

This chain uses TRBV12-5 with TRBJ2-3, with 12 bases matching TRBD1. V trimming: 5 bases; J trimming: 4 bases; junction bases outside the gene matches: 4. From germline, CDR1 is LGHNT and CDR2 FRNRAP. The CDR3 sequence is 15 residues long. The CDR3 DNA follows: TGTGCTAGTGGTCCAGGGACAGGGGGCCCAGATACGCAGTATTTT. As protein: CASGPGTGGPDTQYF.

The chain has TRBV27 and TRBJ1-2, with 10 bases fitting TRBD1. CDR1 and CDR2 from the germline V gene are MNHEY and SMNVEV (reference sequence). Unmatched junction bases numbered 10, after V lost 5 bases and J lost 7 bases. CDR3 length: 15 residues. This chain's CDR3 is CASSTYGTGESGYTF. CDR3 nucleotide sequence: TGTGCCAGCAGTACATACGGGACAGGGGAGAGTGGCTACACCTTC.

This clone was found once. At one end, the junction sequence differs from germline, possibly due to a read error. The chain combines TRBV6-5 with TRBJ1-4, with 7 bases matching TRBD1. Germline CDR1 and CDR2: MNHEY and SVGAGI. The CDR3 has 14 residues. The CDR3 DNA reads TGTGCCAGCACTTACAGGGGCCTGGATGAAAAACTGTTTTTT. It codes for CASTYRGLDEKLFF.

For the CDR3, the DNA is TGTGCCAGCAGCTTAAACGGGAGGGCCGTACACTCACCCCTCCACTTT. It codes for CASSLNGRAVHSPLHF. The chain has TRBV7-2 and TRBJ1-6; the D is unclear. CDR3 length equals 16 residues. The V and J ends lost 2 bases and 10 bases respectively, with 18 bases between them. Looked up from germline, CDR1 is SGHTA and CDR2 is FQGNSA.

The genes are TRBV6-6 and TRBJ2-7, with 9 bases that match TRBD2. The CDR3 runs 14 residues. Germline V gene lookup returns CDR1 MNHNY and CDR2 SVGAGI (reference sequence). V lost 4 bases, J lost 3 bases, and 4 bases stayed unmatched. CDR3 in amino acids: CASSFVSGSYEQYF. DNA for the CDR3: TGTGCCAGCAGTTTCGTTAGCGGGAGCTACGAGCAGTACTTC.

The chain has TRBV3-1 (or the pseudogene TRBV3-2) and TRBJ1-4, with 10 bases matching TRBD1. Germline V gene data show CDR1 as LGHDT and CDR2 as YNNKEL (reference sequence). After removal of 3 bases from V and 8 bases from J, the junction contained 12 bases not matched to a gene. The CDR3 totals 17 residues. CDR3 in DNA: TGTGCCAGCAGCCACCAAACTCCCCGGGACAGGGGCGAAAAACTGTTTTTT. Encoded protein: CASSHQTPRDRGEKLFF.